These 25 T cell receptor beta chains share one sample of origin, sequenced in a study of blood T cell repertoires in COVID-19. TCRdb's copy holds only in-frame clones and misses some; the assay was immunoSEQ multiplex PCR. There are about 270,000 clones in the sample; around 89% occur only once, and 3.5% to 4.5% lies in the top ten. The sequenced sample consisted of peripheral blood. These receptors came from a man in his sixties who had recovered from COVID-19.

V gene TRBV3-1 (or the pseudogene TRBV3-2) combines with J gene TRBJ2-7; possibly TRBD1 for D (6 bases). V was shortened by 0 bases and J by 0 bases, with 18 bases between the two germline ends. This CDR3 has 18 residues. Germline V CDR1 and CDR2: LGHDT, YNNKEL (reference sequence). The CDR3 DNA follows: TGTGCCAGCAGCCAAGATGGCTCAGGGGACGCAAGCTCCTACGAGCAGTACTTC. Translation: CASSQDGSGDASSYEQYF.

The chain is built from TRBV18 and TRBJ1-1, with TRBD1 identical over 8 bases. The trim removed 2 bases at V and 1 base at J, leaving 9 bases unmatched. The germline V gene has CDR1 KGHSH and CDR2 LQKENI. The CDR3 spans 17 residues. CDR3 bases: TGTGCCAGCTCACCATTCCGGGACAGGATCCCGAACACTGAAGCTTTCTTT. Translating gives CASSPFRDRIPNTEAFF.

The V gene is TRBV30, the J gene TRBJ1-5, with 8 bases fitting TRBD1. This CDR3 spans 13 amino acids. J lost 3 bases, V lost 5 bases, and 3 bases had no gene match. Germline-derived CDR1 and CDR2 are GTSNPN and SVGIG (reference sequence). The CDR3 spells CAWGTGVNQPQHF. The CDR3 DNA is TGTGCCTGGGGGACAGGAGTCAATCAGCCCCAGCATTTT.

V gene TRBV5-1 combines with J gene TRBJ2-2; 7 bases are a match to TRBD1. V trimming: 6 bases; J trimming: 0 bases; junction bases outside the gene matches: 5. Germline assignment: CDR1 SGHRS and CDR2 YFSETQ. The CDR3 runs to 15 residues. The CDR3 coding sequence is TGCGCCAGCATTTCCGGGACAGCGAACACCGGGGAGCTGTTTTTT. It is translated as CASISGTANTGELFF.

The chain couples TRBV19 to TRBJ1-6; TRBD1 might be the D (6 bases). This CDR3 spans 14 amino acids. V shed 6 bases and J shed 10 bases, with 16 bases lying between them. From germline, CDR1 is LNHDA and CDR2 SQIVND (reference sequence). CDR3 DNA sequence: TGTGCCAGTAGCCGGGAGGCAGGGGTGTCACCCCTCCACTTT. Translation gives CASSREAGVSPLHF.

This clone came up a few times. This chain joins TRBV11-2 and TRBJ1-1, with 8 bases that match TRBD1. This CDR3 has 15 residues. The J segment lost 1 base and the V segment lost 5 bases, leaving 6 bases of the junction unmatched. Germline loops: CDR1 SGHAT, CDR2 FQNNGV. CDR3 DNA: TGTGCCAGCAGCAGAACGACAGGGGAGAACACTGAAGCTTTCTTT. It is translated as CASSRTTGENTEAFF.

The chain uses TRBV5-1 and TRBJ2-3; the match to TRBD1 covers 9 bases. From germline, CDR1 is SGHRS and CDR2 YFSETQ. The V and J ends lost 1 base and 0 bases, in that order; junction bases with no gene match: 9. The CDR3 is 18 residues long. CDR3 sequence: CASSLFFLGTGSTDTQYF. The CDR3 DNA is TGCGCCAGCAGCTTGTTTTTTTTAGGGACAGGGAGCACAGATACGCAGTATTTT.

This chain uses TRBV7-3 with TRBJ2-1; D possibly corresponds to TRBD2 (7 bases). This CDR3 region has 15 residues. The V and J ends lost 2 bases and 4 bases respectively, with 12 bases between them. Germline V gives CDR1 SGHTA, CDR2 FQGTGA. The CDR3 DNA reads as TGTGCCAGCAGCTTAGCGGGGGCCGTTTACAATGAGCAGTTCTTC. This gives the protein CASSLAGAVYNEQFF.

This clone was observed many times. CDR3 nucleotide sequence: TGCGCCAGCAGCTTGTCAGGGTCGGCCTCACCCCTCCACTTT. It encodes CASSLSGSASPLHF. The J gene is TRBJ1-6, the V gene TRBV5-1; tentative D call: TRBD1 (5 bases). The CDR3 is 14 residues long. Germline V CDR1 and CDR2: SGHRS, YFSETQ. The germline V and J ends were trimmed by 1 base and 10 bases, with 12 bases remaining between them.

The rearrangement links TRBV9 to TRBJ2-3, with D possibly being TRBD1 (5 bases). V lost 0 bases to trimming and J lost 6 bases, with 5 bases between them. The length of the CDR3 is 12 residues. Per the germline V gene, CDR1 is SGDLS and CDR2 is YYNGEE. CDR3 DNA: TGTGCCAGCAGCGTAGAGGGGGATACGCAGTATTTT. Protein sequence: CASSVEGDTQYF.

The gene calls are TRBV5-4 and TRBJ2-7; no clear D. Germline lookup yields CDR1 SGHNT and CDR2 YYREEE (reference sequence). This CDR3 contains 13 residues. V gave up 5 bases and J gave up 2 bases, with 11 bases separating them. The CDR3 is CASSLDTTYEQYF. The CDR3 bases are TGTGCCAGCAGTCTCGACACCACCTACGAGCAGTACTTC.

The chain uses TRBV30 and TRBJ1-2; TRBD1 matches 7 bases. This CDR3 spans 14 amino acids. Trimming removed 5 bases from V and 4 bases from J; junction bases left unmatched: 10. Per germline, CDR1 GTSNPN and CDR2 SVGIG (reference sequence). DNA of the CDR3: TGTGCCTGGCTTCCGACAGGGCGGGTCTATGGCTACACCTTC. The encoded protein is CAWLPTGRVYGYTF.

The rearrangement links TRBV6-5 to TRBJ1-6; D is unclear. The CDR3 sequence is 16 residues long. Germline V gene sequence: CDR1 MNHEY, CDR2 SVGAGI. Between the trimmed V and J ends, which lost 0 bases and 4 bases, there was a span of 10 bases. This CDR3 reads CASSYSEGVYNSPLHF. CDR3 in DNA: TGTGCCAGCAGTTACTCCGAGGGAGTATATAATTCACCCCTCCACTTT.

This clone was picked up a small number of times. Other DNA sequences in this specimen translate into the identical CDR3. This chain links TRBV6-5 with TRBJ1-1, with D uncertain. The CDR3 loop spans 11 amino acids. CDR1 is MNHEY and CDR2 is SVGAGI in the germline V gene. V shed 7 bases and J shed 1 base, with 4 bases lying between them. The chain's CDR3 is CASIKNTEAFF. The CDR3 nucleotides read TGTGCCAGCATCAAGAACACTGAAGCTTTCTTT.

CDR3 in amino acids: CASSSLPSGGEQFF. The CDR3 region has the DNA TGTGCCAGCAGCTCGCTGCCGAGCGGGGGGGAGCAGTTCTTC. The chain joins TRBV5-6 to TRBJ2-1; TRBD2 matches 9 bases. There are 14 residues in the CDR3. Germline-derived CDR1 and CDR2 are SGHDT and YYEEEE. V lost 3 bases and J lost 10; bases outside the gene matches: 8.

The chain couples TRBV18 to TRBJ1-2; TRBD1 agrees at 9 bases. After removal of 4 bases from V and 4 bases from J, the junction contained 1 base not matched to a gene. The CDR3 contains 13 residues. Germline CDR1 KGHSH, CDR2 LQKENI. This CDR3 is CASSQGQGYGYTF. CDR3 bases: TGTGCCAGCTCACAGGGACAGGGCTATGGCTACACCTTC.

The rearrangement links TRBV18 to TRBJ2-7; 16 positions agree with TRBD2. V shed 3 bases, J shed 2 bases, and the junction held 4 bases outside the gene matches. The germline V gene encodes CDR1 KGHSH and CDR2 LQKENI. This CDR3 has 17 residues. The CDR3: CASSPPGLAGGPYEQYF. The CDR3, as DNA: TGTGCCAGCTCACCCCCGGGACTAGCGGGGGGGCCCTACGAGCAGTACTTC.

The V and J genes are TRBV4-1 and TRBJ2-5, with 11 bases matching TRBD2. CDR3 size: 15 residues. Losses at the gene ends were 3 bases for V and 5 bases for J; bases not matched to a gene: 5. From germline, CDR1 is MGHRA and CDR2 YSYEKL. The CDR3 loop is CASSHIAGGPETQYF. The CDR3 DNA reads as TGCGCCAGCAGCCACATAGCGGGGGGGCCTGAGACCCAGTACTTC.

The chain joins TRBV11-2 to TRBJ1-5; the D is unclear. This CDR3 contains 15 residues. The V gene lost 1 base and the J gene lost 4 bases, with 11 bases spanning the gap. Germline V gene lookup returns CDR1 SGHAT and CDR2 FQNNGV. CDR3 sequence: CASSLGVWANQPQHF. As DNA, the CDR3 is TGTGCCAGCAGCTTAGGGGTTTGGGCTAATCAGCCCCAGCATTTT.

The CDR3 region has the DNA TGCGCCAGCAGCCTTAGGACTAGCGGGGAAGAGACCCAGTACTTC. Protein sequence: CASSLRTSGEETQYF. This chain links TRBV5-1 with TRBJ2-5; TRBD2 matches at 12 bases. The length of the CDR3 is 15 residues. Unmatched junction bases numbered 4, after V lost 4 bases and J lost 3 bases. Per the germline V gene, CDR1 is SGHRS and CDR2 is YFSETQ.

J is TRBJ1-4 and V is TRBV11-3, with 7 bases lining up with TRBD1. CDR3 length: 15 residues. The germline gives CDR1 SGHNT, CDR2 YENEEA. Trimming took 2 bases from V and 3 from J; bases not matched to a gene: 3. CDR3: CASSLTGQPNEKLFF. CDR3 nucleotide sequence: TGTGCCAGCAGCTTAACGGGACAGCCTAATGAAAAACTGTTTTTT. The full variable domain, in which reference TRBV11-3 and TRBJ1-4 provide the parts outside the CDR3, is EAGVVQSPRYKIIEKKQPVAFWCNPISGHNTLYWYLQNLGQGPELLIRYENEEAVDDSQLPKDRFSAERLKGVDSTLKIQPAELGDSAVYLCASSLTGQPNEKLFFGSGTQLSVL.

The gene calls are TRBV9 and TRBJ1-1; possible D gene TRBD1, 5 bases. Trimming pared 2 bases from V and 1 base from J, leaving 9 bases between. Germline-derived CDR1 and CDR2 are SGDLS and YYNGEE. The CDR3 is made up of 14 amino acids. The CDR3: CASSVQGKNTEAFF. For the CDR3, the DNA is TGTGCCAGCAGCGTCCAGGGCAAGAACACTGAAGCTTTCTTT.

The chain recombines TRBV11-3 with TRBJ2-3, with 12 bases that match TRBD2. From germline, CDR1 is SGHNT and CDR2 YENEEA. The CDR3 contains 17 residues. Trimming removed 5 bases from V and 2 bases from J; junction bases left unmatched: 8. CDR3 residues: CASSHRLAGVSTDTQYF. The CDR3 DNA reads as TGTGCCAGCAGCCACAGACTAGCGGGGGTGTCCACAGATACGCAGTATTTT.

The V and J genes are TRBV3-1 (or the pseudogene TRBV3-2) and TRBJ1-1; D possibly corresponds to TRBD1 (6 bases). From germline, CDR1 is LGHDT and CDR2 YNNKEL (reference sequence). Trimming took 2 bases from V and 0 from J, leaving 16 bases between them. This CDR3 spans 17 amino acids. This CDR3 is CASSQTGQLIMNTEAFF. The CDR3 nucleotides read TGTGCCAGCAGCCAAACAGGACAGCTAATCATGAACACTGAAGCTTTCTTT.

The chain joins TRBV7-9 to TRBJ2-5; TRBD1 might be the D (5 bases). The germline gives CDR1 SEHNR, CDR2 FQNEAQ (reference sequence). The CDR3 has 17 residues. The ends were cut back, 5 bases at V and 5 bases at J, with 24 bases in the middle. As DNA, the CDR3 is TGTGCCAGCAGCCCATTGACAGCTTTGCACCTAGAGGAGACCCAGTACTTC. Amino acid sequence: CASSPLTALHLEETQYF.